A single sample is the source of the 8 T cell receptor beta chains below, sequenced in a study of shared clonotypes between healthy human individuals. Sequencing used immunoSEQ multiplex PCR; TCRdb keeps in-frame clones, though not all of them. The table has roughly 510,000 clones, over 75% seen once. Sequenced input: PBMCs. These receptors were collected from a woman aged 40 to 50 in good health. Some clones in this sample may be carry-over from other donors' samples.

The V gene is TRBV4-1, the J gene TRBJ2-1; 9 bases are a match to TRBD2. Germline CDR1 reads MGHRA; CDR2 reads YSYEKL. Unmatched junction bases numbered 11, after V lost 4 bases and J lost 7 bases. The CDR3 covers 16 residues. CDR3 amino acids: CASSPLRAGGRNEQFF. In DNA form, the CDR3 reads TGCGCCAGCAGCCCCCTCAGAGCGGGAGGTAGGAATGAGCAGTTCTTC.

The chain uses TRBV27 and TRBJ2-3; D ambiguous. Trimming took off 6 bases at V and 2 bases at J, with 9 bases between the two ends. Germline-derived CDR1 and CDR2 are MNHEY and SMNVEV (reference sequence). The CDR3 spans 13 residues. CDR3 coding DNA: TGTGCCAGCAGATACAGACCCACAGATACGCAGTATTTT. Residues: CASRYRPTDTQYF.

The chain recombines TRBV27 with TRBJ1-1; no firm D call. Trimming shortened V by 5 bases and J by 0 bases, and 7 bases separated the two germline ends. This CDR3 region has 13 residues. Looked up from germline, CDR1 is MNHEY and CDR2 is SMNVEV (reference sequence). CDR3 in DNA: TGTGCCAGCAGTGGCCAGCTGAACACTGAAGCTTTCTTT. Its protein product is CASSGQLNTEAFF.

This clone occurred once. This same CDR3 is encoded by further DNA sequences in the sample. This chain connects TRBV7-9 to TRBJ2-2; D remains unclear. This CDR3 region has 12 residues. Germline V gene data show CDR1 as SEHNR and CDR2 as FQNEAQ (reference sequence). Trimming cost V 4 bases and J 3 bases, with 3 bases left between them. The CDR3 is CASSSDTGELFF. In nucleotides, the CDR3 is TGTGCCAGCAGCTCTGACACCGGGGAGCTGTTTTTT.

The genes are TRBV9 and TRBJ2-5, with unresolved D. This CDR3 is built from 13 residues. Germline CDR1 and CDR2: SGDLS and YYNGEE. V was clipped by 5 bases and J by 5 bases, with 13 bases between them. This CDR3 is CASSTPGRETQYF. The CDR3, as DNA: TGTGCCAGCAGTACCCCAGGTCGGGAGACCCAGTACTTC.

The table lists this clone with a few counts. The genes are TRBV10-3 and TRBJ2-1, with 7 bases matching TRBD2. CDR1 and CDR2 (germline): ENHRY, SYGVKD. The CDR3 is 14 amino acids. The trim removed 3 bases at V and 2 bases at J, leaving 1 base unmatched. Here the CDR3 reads CAISDGLAYNEQFF. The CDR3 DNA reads TGTGCCATCAGTGACGGACTAGCCTACAATGAGCAGTTCTTC.

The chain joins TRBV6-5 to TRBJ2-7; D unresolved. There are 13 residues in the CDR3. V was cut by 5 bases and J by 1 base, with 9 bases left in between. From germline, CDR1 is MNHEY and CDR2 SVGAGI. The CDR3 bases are TGTGCCAGCAGTGGAGCACCGTCCTACGAGCAGTACTTC. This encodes CASSGAPSYEQYF.

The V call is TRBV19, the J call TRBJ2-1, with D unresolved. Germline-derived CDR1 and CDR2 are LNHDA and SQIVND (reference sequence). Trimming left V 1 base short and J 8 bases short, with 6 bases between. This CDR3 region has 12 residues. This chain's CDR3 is CASSIVSDEQFF. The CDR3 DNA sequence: TGTGCCAGTAGTATAGTGTCGGATGAGCAGTTCTTC.